This entry concerns a single TCR beta chain. The antigen remains unidentified. CDR1 is ENHRY and CDR2 is SYGVKD in the germline V gene. Trimming took 7 bases from V and 4 from J; bases not matched to a gene: 12. The CDR3 sequence is 15 residues long. This sample stems from a study of cytomegalovirus exposure and HLA in healthy donors. Study-level information: Of the donors genotyped, several hundred in all, 75% to 90% fell in the Caucasian-associated ancestry cluster. Study findings and constraints: Productive status was seen about 87% or about 30% of the time for most TCR beta V segments in an earlier analysis. The classifier reportedly diagnosed cytomegalovirus status with high specificity and sensitivity.

The study ran its PCR with 60 Vbeta and 13 Jbeta primers. Assay used: immunoSEQ multiplex PCR; TCRdb lists only in-frame clones, some missing. The sample holds around 150,000 clones, 75% to 85% seen once. The genes are TRBV10-3 and TRBJ1-2; 7 bases map to TRBD1. The TCR was taken from a man aged 45 to 65 in good health and CMV-seropositive. Sequenced input: PBMCs. In DNA, the CDR3 is TGTGCCATCAATATCGGAGGGGGCGCGGGCTATGGCTACACCTTC. This gives the protein CAINIGGGAGYGYTF.